One T cell receptor (beta chain) is described in this entry. The source of the sample is a study of blood T cell repertoires in COVID-19. Study context: Samples came from the United States, Italy and Spain, spanning acute and convalescent COVID-19.

As handled by the study authors: Nucleated cell counts were estimated from reference gene primer amplification. Only in-frame clones appear in the TCRdb table, and some are missing; sequencing was by immunoSEQ multiplex PCR. V and J calls and clone size are copied from that table; D and trimming were computed from the DNA. The repertoire holds 300,000 to 400,000 clones, with roughly 87% as singletons. V was shortened by 8 bases and J by 4 bases, with 17 bases between the two germline ends. Germline V gene data show CDR1 as SNHLY and CDR2 as FYNNEI. There are 14 residues in the CDR3. Recruits, aged 18 to 89 years, lived in 24 US areas. Either two negative PCRs, clearance, or symptom resolution qualified Cohort 3 donors as recovered.

The chain employs TRBV2 and TRBJ1-1; D is perhaps TRBD1 (6 bases). Sequences were obtained from PBMCs or T cells enriched from blood (not recorded which). The clonotype comes from a woman between 25 and 40 years old who had recovered from COVID-19. The CDR3 sequence: CASSPQGTITEAFF. Written as DNA, the CDR3 is TGTGCCAGCTCACCACAGGGTACTATCACTGAAGCTTTCTTT.